This record looks at one T cell receptor (beta chain) sequence and its context. The data were obtained in a study of T cells expressing NK-cell markers. Study at large: The eight sequenced donors comprised seven who were HCMV-seropositive and one who was seronegative.

The CDR3 length is 14 residues. Germline loops: CDR1 SGHKS, CDR2 YYEKEE (reference sequence). TCRdb re-analyzed the 5' RACE reads; it lists each CDR3 protein once, without DNA. This listing includes approximately 420,000 distinct CDR3 sequences. The chain links TRBV5-5 to TRBJ1-2. The sequence came from a woman aged 45-59 years in good health. Sequencing input: blood T cells: a sorted CD56 or NKG2C T cell subset, CD4+ or CD8+ T cells, or bulk PBMC T cells (not recorded which). CDR3 region: CASSLAGFNYGYTF.